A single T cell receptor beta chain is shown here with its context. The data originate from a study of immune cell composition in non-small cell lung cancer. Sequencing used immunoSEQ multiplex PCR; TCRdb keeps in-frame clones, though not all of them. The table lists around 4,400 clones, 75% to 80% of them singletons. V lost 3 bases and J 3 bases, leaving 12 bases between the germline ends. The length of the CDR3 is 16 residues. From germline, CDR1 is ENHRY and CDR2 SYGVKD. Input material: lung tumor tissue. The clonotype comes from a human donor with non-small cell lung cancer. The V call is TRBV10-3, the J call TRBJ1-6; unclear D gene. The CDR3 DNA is TGTGCCATCAGTGATAACACAGAACTCTATAATTCACCCCTCCACTTT. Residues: CAISDNTELYNSPLHF.